This passage covers 6 T cell receptor beta chains from one sample sequenced in a study of shared clonotypes between healthy human individuals. Repertoires were generated with immunoSEQ multiplex PCR, while TCRdb's copy carries only in-frame clones and drops some. The data show around 1,900,000 clones, over 85% seen once. Positive CCR7 selection of CD45RO-negative cells yielded the naive CD8 cells, and terminally differentiated effector memory CD45RA+ cells were excluded. The specimen sequenced was naive CD8+ T cells from PBMCs. Receptors were obtained from a man younger than 35 in good health. Some clones in this sample may be carry-over from other donors' samples.

The table lists this clone with a few counts. The V gene is TRBV28, the J gene TRBJ1-1; possibly TRBD1 for D (6 bases). Germline loops: CDR1 MDHEN, CDR2 SYDVKM. Trimming shortened V by 6 bases and J by 3 bases, and 14 bases separated the two germline ends. The CDR3 is made up of 14 amino acids. CDR3 nucleotide sequence: TGTGCCAGCAGCCAGGGGACCCACTACACTGAAGCTTTCTTT. It codes for CASSQGTHYTEAFF.

This clone was recorded only once. This chain links TRBV4-3 with TRBJ2-3; 9 bases agree with TRBD1. The germline gives CDR1 LGHNA, CDR2 YSLEER. The J segment lost 2 bases and the V segment lost 0 bases, leaving 6 bases of the junction unmatched. The CDR3 is 17 residues long. The CDR3 loop reads CASSQDLGDRDTDTQYF. CDR3 coding DNA: TGCGCCAGCAGCCAAGATCTTGGGGACAGGGACACAGATACGCAGTATTTT.

The count of this clone is one. The V call is TRBV28, the J call TRBJ1-5, with 7 bases matching TRBD1. V trimming: 5 bases; J trimming: 2 bases; junction bases outside the gene matches: 6. Germline lookup yields CDR1 MDHEN and CDR2 SYDVKM. The CDR3 consists of 15 residues. CDR3 in DNA: TGTGCCAGCAGTCGACGACAGGGCGGCAATCAGCCCCAGCATTTT. It is translated as CASSRRQGGNQPQHF.

This chain joins TRBV4-3 and TRBJ2-7; D ambiguous. The V end lost 3 bases, the J end lost 4 bases, and 16 bases lay between the germline ends. The CDR3 runs 15 residues. Germline V lookup: CDR1 LGHNA, CDR2 YSLEER. The CDR3 loop is CASSHGPVSLYEQYF. In nucleotides, the CDR3 is TGCGCCAGCAGCCACGGACCCGTTAGTTTATACGAGCAGTACTTC.

This clone was seen a handful of times. Other DNA sequences in the sample encode the same CDR3. The V gene is TRBV9, the J gene TRBJ1-1, with D uncertain. The germline V gene has CDR1 SGDLS and CDR2 YYNGEE. CDR3 length: 14 amino acids. Trimming took 0 bases from V and 5 from J, leaving 11 bases between them. DNA for the CDR3: TGTGCCAGCAGCGTAGGTCGGGGAGGAACTGAAGCTTTCTTT. It codes for CASSVGRGGTEAFF.

V usage is TRBV19 and J usage is TRBJ2-1; 15 bases line up with TRBD2. The CDR3 extends over 15 amino acids. Looked up from germline, CDR1 is LNHDA and CDR2 is SQIVND (reference sequence). V lost 2 bases to trimming and J lost 14 bases; unmatched junction nucleotides: 7. The CDR3 spells CASSIRTSGRDGEFF. CDR3 in DNA: TGTGCCAGTAGTATACGGACTAGCGGGAGGGATGGGGAGTTCTTC. Combining the CDR3 with reference TRBV19 and TRBJ2-1 gives the whole variable domain DGGITQSPKYLFRKEGQNVTLSCEQNLNHDAMYWYRQDPGQGLRLIYYSQIVNDFQKGDIAEGYSVSREKKESFPLTVTSAQKNPTAFYLCASSIRTSGRDGEFFGPGTRLTVL.